The TCR beta chain under discussion was sequenced for a study of early T cells in non-severe SARS-CoV-2 infection. Study observations and caveats: Anti-spike CD8 responses were favored in VDJdb matching, and private and CD4 specificities were missed.

CDR3 length: 16 amino acids. Germline CDR1 is SGHVS and CDR2 is FQNEAQ. Unique molecular identifier tags were affixed to discrete cDNA molecules. TCRdb used MiXCR to reprocess the 5' RACE reads, holding one entry per CDR3 protein. The repertoire has about 55,000 distinct CDR3 sequences, 9.5% to 15% of them found once; the top ten carry over 3%. This clonotype was seen a few times. As yet, its antigen is unknown. One end of the junction fails to match germline, which may point to a read error. The TCR originated in an adult who was a healthcare worker with PCR-confirmed SARS-CoV-2 infection or an uninfected control (not recorded which). The specimen sequenced was whole blood. The chain links TRBV7-8 to TRBJ2-7; TRBD1 or TRBD2 may be the D gene (5 bases each). The CDR3, as DNA: TGTGCCAGCAGCCTAGCTGAGGGACCGTCCTACTACGAGCAGTACTTC. Translated: CASSLAEGPSYYEQYF.